This TCR beta chain was profiled in a study of CD8+CD57+ T cells in acquired aplastic anemia. Study overall: On average, sorted CD4+ and CD8+ cells gave approximately 3.1 ug of DNA.

Investigators profiled TCR beta VDJ and CDR3 from genomic DNA template. TCRdb recomputed calls from the reads with MiXCR, one row per CDR3 protein. Of under 250,000 distinct CDR3 sequences in the sample, around 46% were seen once. To note about this clonotype: The antigen is undetermined.

Findings of the study overall: Researchers reported that CD8+ Simpson's diversity was not significantly different in patients versus controls. Patients had about 31 CD8+ CDR3 sequences in common with controls (the shared set).

CD8+CD57+ cell expansion had been shown by flow cytometry in patients chosen for sequencing. Every patient had severe acquired aplastic anemia. V lost 6 bases to trimming and J lost 2 bases; unmatched junction nucleotides: 6. Germline V gives CDR1 DFQATT, CDR2 SNEGSKA (reference sequence). The CDR3 runs 13 residues. This sequence was found in a human donor with aplastic anemia. The V and J genes are TRBV20-1 and TRBJ2-7; 8 positions agree with TRBD1. Source material: sorted CD4+, CD8+, or CD8+CD57+ T cells (not recorded which) from PBMCs. Here the CDR3 reads CSALSRGPYEQYF. The CDR3 DNA reads TGCAGTGCCCTGAGCAGGGGGCCCTACGAGCAGTACTTC.